One and the same sample provided the 25 T cell receptor beta chains below, sequenced in a study of blood T cell repertoires in COVID-19. Clones were sequenced by immunoSEQ multiplex PCR, and TCRdb holds only the in-frame ones, with some missing. Of about 97,000 clones listed, just under 90% are singletons. The material sequenced was peripheral blood. All receptors come from a human donor in a cohort sampled during active COVID-19.

This sequence joins TRBV18 and TRBJ1-1; D possibly corresponds to TRBD1 (5 bases). This CDR3 is built from 16 residues. V was cut by 3 bases and J by 4 bases, with 18 bases left in between. Per germline, CDR1 KGHSH and CDR2 LQKENI. CDR3 protein: CASSPTQVGGSTEAFF. The CDR3 coding sequence is TGTGCCAGCTCACCTACCCAGGTCGGGGGATCCACTGAAGCTTTCTTT.

A remark on this clone: This specimen includes other DNA sequences encoding the same CDR3. This chain uses TRBV7-9 with TRBJ2-1; 7 bases are shared with TRBD1. With V trimmed by 1 base and J by 3 bases, 3 bases remained unmatched. CDR3 length: 15 amino acids. Germline values: CDR1 SEHNR, CDR2 FQNEAQ (reference sequence). Written as DNA, the CDR3 is TGTGCCAGCAGCTTAGGGCAGGGGGACTACAATGAGCAGTTCTTC. Translation gives CASSLGQGDYNEQFF.

This sequence joins TRBV5-1 and TRBJ2-7; D remains ambiguous. Germline CDR1 reads SGHRS; CDR2 reads YFSETQ. The V gene lost 0 bases and the J gene lost 6 bases, with 13 bases spanning the gap. CDR3 length: 14 residues. The CDR3 spells CASSLGGDRREQYF. In DNA form, the CDR3 reads TGCGCCAGCAGCTTGGGTGGAGATCGTCGCGAGCAGTACTTC.

This clone appeared a single time. The rearrangement joins TRBV5-8 to TRBJ2-1; the D is unclear. Trimming shortened V by 3 bases and J by 7 bases, and 17 bases separated the two germline ends. The V gene's germline CDR1 is SGHTS and CDR2 YDEGEE. The CDR3 spans 15 residues. Here the CDR3 DNA reads TGTGCCAGCAGCTCCGGATCCTACCTAGGTAATGAGCAGTTCTTC. Translating gives CASSSGSYLGNEQFF. Complete variable domain (other parts from reference TRBV5-8 and TRBJ2-1): EAGVTQSPTHLIKTRGQQATLRCSPISGHTSVYWYQQALGLGLQFLLWYDEGEERNRGNFPPRFSGRQFPNYSSELNVNALELEDSALYLCASSSGSYLGNEQFFGPGTRLTVL.

The chain uses TRBV29-1 and TRBJ1-1, with D unresolved. The germline V and J ends were trimmed by 7 bases and 0 bases, with 9 bases remaining between them. This CDR3 region has 12 residues. CDR1 is SQVTM, CDR2 ANQGSEA, per germline. The CDR3 DNA sequence: TGCAGCGCGATATCAGTGAACACTGAAGCTTTCTTT. Translating it yields CSAISVNTEAFF.

Concerning this clone itself: This sample includes further DNA sequences coding for the same CDR3. The chain is built from TRBV9 and TRBJ1-3, with 7 bases that match TRBD1. The CDR3 spans 14 residues. V lost 2 bases and J lost 3; bases outside the gene matches: 2. Germline V gene lookup returns CDR1 SGDLS and CDR2 YYNGEE. The CDR3 DNA is TGTGCCAGCAGCGTGAGGGACAGTGGAAACACCATATATTTT. It encodes CASSVRDSGNTIYF.

The V call is TRBV19, the J call TRBJ1-1; TRBD1 aligns across 10 bases. Trimming at V came to 5 bases and at J to 11 bases, leaving 5 bases not matched to a gene. From germline, CDR1 is LNHDA and CDR2 SQIVND (reference sequence). The CDR3 is 12 residues long. As DNA, the CDR3 is TGTGCCAGTAGTTGGGGGACAGGGGCGGCTTTCTTT. It codes for CASSWGTGAAFF.

J is TRBJ1-2 and V is TRBV6-5; no clear D. With 5 bases removed from V and 2 bases from J, the gap between germline ends came to 9 bases. From germline, CDR1 is MNHEY and CDR2 SVGAGI. The CDR3 totals 13 residues. The CDR3 is CASSLTVNYGYTF. The DNA for the CDR3 is TGTGCCAGCAGTCTCACAGTAAACTATGGCTACACCTTC.

This clone was observed once. The chain has TRBV5-4 and TRBJ2-5, with TRBD2 matching 7 bases. The CDR3 runs 16 residues. The germline V gene has CDR1 SGHNT and CDR2 YYREEE (reference sequence). After removal of 0 bases from V and 7 bases from J, the junction contained 12 bases not matched to a gene. The chain's CDR3 is CASSLGASGRRGTQYF. The CDR3 coding sequence is TGTGCCAGCAGCTTGGGGGCTAGCGGCAGGCGGGGGACCCAGTACTTC.

The chain is built from TRBV27 and TRBJ1-2, with 8 positions matching TRBD1. With 6 bases clipped from V and 5 bases from J, the junction kept 14 bases outside the gene matches. Looked up from germline, CDR1 is MNHEY and CDR2 is SMNVEV (reference sequence). There are 16 residues in the CDR3. CDR3 sequence: CASSLRVDRGVYGYTF. The DNA for the CDR3 is TGTGCCAGCAGCCTAAGGGTAGACAGGGGCGTTTATGGCTACACCTTC.

The CDR3 region is CASSLTDRVNEQFF. CDR3 DNA: TGTGCCAGCAGCTTGACGGACAGGGTCAATGAGCAGTTCTTC. This chain connects TRBV11-3 to TRBJ2-1; 8 bases line up with TRBD1. The CDR3 runs 14 residues. From germline, CDR1 is SGHNT and CDR2 YENEEA. V was pared by 3 bases and J by 6 bases, with 4 bases of the junction left unmatched.

V and J are TRBV7-2 and TRBJ1-5; 7 bases align to TRBD1. The V gene end was trimmed by 6 bases and the J gene end by 0 bases; junction bases not matched to a gene: 5. In germline, CDR1 is SGHTA, CDR2 FQGNSA. CDR3 length equals 15 residues. The CDR3, as DNA: TGTGCCAGCAGTCAACAGGGGATTAGCAATCAGCCCCAGCATTTT. The encoded protein is CASSQQGISNQPQHF.

V usage is TRBV14 and J usage is TRBJ2-1, with 10 bases lining up with TRBD2. Germline V gene data show CDR1 as SGHDN and CDR2 as FVKESK. CDR3 length: 17 amino acids. V trimming: 4 bases; J trimming: 9 bases; junction bases outside the gene matches: 15. The CDR3 sequence is CASSPRFSSGSSGEQFF. The CDR3 coding sequence is TGTGCCAGCAGCCCAAGATTTTCTAGCGGGAGCTCAGGTGAGCAGTTCTTC.

The chain joins TRBV6-5 to TRBJ2-7; tentatively, D is TRBD1 (5 bases). This CDR3 comprises 15 residues. V gave up 0 bases and J gave up 3 bases, with 12 bases separating them. CDR1 and CDR2 from the germline V gene are MNHEY and SVGAGI. CDR3: CASSYSRQKDYEQYF. The CDR3, as DNA: TGTGCCAGCAGTTACTCTCGACAGAAAGACTACGAGCAGTACTTC.

The chain uses TRBV3-1 (or the pseudogene TRBV3-2) and TRBJ1-1; D gene ambiguous. The germline V gene encodes CDR1 LGHDT and CDR2 YNNKEL (reference sequence). The CDR3 is made up of 14 amino acids. Trimming cost V 2 bases and J 1 base, with 8 bases left between them. CDR3 amino acids: CASSQPGSNTEAFF. DNA of the CDR3: TGTGCCAGCAGCCAACCCGGGTCGAACACTGAAGCTTTCTTT.

The chain carries TRBV3-1 (or the pseudogene TRBV3-2) and TRBJ2-7, with D uncertain. The CDR3 runs to 13 residues. V was trimmed by 0 bases and J by 3 bases, leaving 6 bases between them. The germline V gene encodes CDR1 LGHDT and CDR2 YNNKEL (reference sequence). The CDR3 DNA follows: TGTGCCAGCAGCCAAGATTCAGGCTACGAGCAGTACTTC. Its protein is CASSQDSGYEQYF.

The chain recombines TRBV24-1 with TRBJ2-1; 8 nucleotides align to TRBD1. From germline, CDR1 is KGHDR and CDR2 SFDVKD. This CDR3 comprises 15 residues. J lost 6 bases, V lost 5 bases, and 8 bases had no gene match. CDR3 region: CATSVDRENPNEQFF. The CDR3 bases are TGTGCCACCAGTGTGGACAGGGAAAACCCCAATGAGCAGTTCTTC.

The chain couples TRBV11-2 to TRBJ2-2; D is unclear. V lost 4 bases and J 5 bases, leaving 8 bases between the germline ends. Germline loops: CDR1 SGHAT, CDR2 FQNNGV. The CDR3 has 13 amino acids. CDR3: CASSSVKTGELFF. CDR3 nucleotide sequence: TGTGCCAGCAGCTCGGTAAAGACCGGGGAGCTGTTTTTT.

CDR3 residues: CASSIRTGHYEQYF. CDR3 nucleotide sequence: TGTGCCAGTAGTATCCGAACAGGCCACTACGAGCAGTACTTC. The rearrangement joins TRBV19 to TRBJ2-7, with D possibly matching TRBD1 (5 bases). CDR3 length: 14 amino acids. Germline CDR1 reads LNHDA; CDR2 reads SQIVND (reference sequence). V shed 3 bases and J shed 3 bases, with 12 bases lying between them.

V is TRBV4-2 and J is TRBJ2-1; 11 positions match TRBD2. Germline values: CDR1 LGHNA, CDR2 YNFKEQ. The CDR3 has 17 amino acids. V was pared by 4 bases and J by 4 bases, with 9 bases of the junction left unmatched. The CDR3 nucleotides read TGTGCCAGCAGCCGCACCGGGACTAGCGGCCTGTACAATGAGCAGTTCTTC. Protein: CASSRTGTSGLYNEQFF.

V and J are TRBV7-8 and TRBJ2-7, with TRBD1 matching 9 bases. The CDR3 sequence is 15 residues long. With V trimmed by 3 bases and J by 5 bases, 8 bases remained unmatched. CDR1 SGHVS and CDR2 FQNEAQ come from the germline V gene. The CDR3 DNA is TGTGCCAGCAGCTTTCTGGGGACAGGGAATAACGAGCAGTACTTC. Translating it yields CASSFLGTGNNEQYF. The full variable domain, rest sourced from reference TRBV7-8 and TRBJ2-7, is GAGVSQSPRYKVAKRGQDVALRCDPISGHVSLFWYQQALGQGPEFLTYFQNEAQLDKSGLPSDRFFAERPEGSVSTLKIQRTQQEDSAVYLCASSFLGTGNNEQYFGPGTRLTVT.

This rearrangement joins TRBV3-1 (or the pseudogene TRBV3-2) to TRBJ1-2, with a weak D call TRBD1 (5 bases). This CDR3 comprises 15 residues. The germline V gene encodes CDR1 LGHDT and CDR2 YNNKEL (reference sequence). Between the trimmed V and J ends, which lost 0 bases and 3 bases, there was a span of 11 bases. The CDR3 bases are TGTGCCAGCAGCCAAGATTGGAGGGGCGACTATGGCTACACCTTC. It translates to CASSQDWRGDYGYTF.

The V gene is TRBV3-1 (or the pseudogene TRBV3-2), the J gene TRBJ1-3; TRBD1 matches at 7 bases. The CDR3 has 15 amino acids. Germline CDR1 reads LGHDT; CDR2 reads YNNKEL (reference sequence). J lost 3 bases, V lost 1 base, and 3 bases had no gene match. The CDR3 loop reads CASSQGGQFGNTIYF. The CDR3 DNA sequence: TGTGCCAGCAGCCAAGGGGGACAGTTTGGAAACACCATATATTTT.

The chain joins TRBV10-3 to TRBJ2-1, with D uncertain. The CDR3 sequence is 12 residues long. V was pared by 3 bases and J by 3 bases, with 3 bases between. Germline-derived CDR1 and CDR2 are ENHRY and SYGVKD. The CDR3 sequence: CAISELYNEQFF. The CDR3, as DNA: TGTGCCATCAGTGAACTCTACAATGAGCAGTTCTTC.

This clone appeared once. The V and J genes are TRBV21-1 and TRBJ2-5; TRBD1, the D gene given by the table, was not confirmed from the DNA. TRBV21-1 is annotated as a pseudogene. The CDR3 is 15 residues long. The CDR3, as DNA: TGTGCCAGCAGCAAAGACCGAACAGTCCAAGAGACCCAGTACTTC. It codes for CASSKDRTVQETQYF.